This T cell receptor beta chain was retrieved from a study of blood T cell repertoires in COVID-19. Study summary: Both acute and convalescent COVID-19 samples were obtained from the United States, Italy and Spain. From T cells, B-cell-depleted T cells, or PBMCs came the material, which was cDNA or gDNA.

CDR1 and CDR2 (germline): SGHDT, YYEEEE. The CDR3 extends over 15 amino acids. V lost 2 bases and J lost 6; bases outside the gene matches: 6. As processed by the authors: Using reference gene primer amplification, nucleated cell counts were estimated. Clones were sequenced by immunoSEQ multiplex PCR, and TCRdb holds only the in-frame ones, with some missing. V and J calls and clone size follow that table, whereas D and trimming were derived from the DNA. The sample yields a few hundred thousand clones, around 86% seen once. This clone was counted between two and nine times. The J gene is TRBJ1-5, the V gene TRBV5-6; TRBD1 agrees at 9 bases. This TCR came from a woman under 40 who had recovered from COVID-19. The sequenced sample was peripheral blood. In DNA, the CDR3 is TGTGCCAGCAGCTTCGGGACAGGGCGGTCTCAGCCCCAGCATTTT. Amino acid sequence: CASSFGTGRSQPQHF.